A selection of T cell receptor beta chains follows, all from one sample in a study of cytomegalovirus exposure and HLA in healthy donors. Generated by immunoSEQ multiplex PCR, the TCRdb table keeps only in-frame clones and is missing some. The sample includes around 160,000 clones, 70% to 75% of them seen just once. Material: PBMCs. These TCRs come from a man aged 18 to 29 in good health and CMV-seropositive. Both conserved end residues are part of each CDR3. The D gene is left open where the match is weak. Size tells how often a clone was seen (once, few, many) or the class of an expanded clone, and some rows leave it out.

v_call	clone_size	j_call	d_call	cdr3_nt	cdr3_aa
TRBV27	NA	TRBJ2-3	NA	TGTGCCAGTTCCGATACAGGGAACACAGATACGCAGTATTTT	CASSDTGNTDTQYF
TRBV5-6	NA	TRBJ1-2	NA	TGTGCCAGCAGCTTGGGCGGAAACTATGGCTACACCTTC	CASSLGGNYGYTF
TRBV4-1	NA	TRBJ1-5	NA	TGCGCCAGCAGCCAAGGGGGGGATCAGCCCCAGCATTTT	CASSQGGDQPQHF
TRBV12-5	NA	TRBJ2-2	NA	TGTGCTAGTGGTCTCCTCCCCGCGGGGGAGCTGTTTTTT	CASGLLPAGELFF
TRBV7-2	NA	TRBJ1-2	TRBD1	TGTGCCAGCAGCTTAGGCGTGGACAGGAGCTATGGCTACACCTTC	CASSLGVDRSYGYTF
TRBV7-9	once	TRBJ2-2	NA	TGTGCCAGCAGCTTAGCGGTGGGGCAGTATTCCACCGGGGAGCTGTTTTTT	CASSLAVGQYSTGELFF
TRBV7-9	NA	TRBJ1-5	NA	TGTGCCAGCAGTACAGGGAGGGGCGGGAGCAATCAGCCCCAGCATTTT	CASSTGRGGSNQPQHF
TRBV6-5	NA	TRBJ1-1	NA	TGTGCCAGCAGTTTTATACAGGGGAACACTGAAGCTTTCTTT	CASSFIQGNTEAFF
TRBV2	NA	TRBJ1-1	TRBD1	TGTGCCAGCAGATCAACAGGGGGCTTGGCGAACACTGAAGCTTTCTTT	CASRSTGGLANTEAFF
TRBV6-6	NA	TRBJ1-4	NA	TGTGCCAGCAGTTACTCTCAGGGCTCTAATGAAAAACTGTTTTTT	CASSYSQGSNEKLFF
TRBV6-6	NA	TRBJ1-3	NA	TGTGCCAGCAGCCCGGACAGCTCTGGAAACACCATATATTTT	CASSPDSSGNTIYF
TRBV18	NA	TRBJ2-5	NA	TGTGCCAGCTCACCACAGGGACTGGCACAAGAGACCCAGTACTTC	CASSPQGLAQETQYF
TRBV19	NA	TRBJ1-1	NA	TGTGCCAGTAGTTCCCACACCAAGAACACTGAAGCTTTCTTT	CASSSHTKNTEAFF
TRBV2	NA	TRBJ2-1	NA	TGTGCCAGCAGTGAAAGGGGTTCGTGGGTTGAGCAGTTCTTC	CASSERGSWVEQFF
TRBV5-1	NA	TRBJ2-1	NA	TGCGCCAGCAGCTGGGTTGAGGGAAATGAGCAGTTCTTC	CASSWVEGNEQFF
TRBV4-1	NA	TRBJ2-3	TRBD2	TGCGCCAGCAGCCAAGATTTGGCGGGAGGACGTACGCAGTATTTT	CASSQDLAGGRTQYF
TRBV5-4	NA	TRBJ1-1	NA	TGTGCCAGCAGCTTGATGGGCAAGCTTGTAGCTTTCTTT	CASSLMGKLVAFF
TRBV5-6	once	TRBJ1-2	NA	TGTGCCAGCAGCTCCCGAAACTTTGACAGGACCTATGGCTACACCTTC	CASSSRNFDRTYGYTF
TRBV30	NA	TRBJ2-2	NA	TGTGCCTGGAGTGTAGGAGGGTCCTCCACCGGGGAGCTGTTTTTT	CAWSVGGSSTGELFF
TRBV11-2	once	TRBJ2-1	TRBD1	TGTGCCAGCAGCTTAGCCCGGGACAGGGGGCTTCGGTATGAGCAGTTCTTC	CASSLARDRGLRYEQFF
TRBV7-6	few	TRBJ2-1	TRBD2	TGTGCCAGCAGCTTACGGGGACTAGCCCAACTCAGGGATGAGCAGTTCTTC	CASSLRGLAQLRDEQFF
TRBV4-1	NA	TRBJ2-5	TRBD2	TGCGCCAGCAGCCAAGAAGGGCTAGCGGGGGAGACCCAGTACTTC	CASSQEGLAGETQYF
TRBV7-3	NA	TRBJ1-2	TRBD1	TGTGCCAGCAGCCTACGGGGACAGGGGTTTGGTGGGGGTGGCTACACCTTC	CASSLRGQGFGGGGYTF
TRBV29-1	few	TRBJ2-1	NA	TGCAGCGTTTCTCCCGGGTCCGACAATGAGCAGTTCTTC	CSVSPGSDNEQFF
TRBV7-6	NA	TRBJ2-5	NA	TGTGCCAGCAGCCCGCTAGTCCAAGAGACCCAGTACTTC	CASSPLVQETQYF
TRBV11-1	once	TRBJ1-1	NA	TGTGCCAGCAGCCCCCGAGGGAGGTGGAACACTGAAGCTTTCTTT	CASSPRGRWNTEAFF
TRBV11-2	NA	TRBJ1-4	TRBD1	TGTGCCAGCAGCTTTGGGACAGGGAATGAAAAACTGTTTTTT	CASSFGTGNEKLFF
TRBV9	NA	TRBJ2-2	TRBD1	TGTGCCAGCAGCCCGCGGACAGGAGCGAACACCGGGGAGCTGTTTTTT	CASSPRTGANTGELFF
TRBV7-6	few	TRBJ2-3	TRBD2	TGTGCCAGCAGCAAGGGACTAGCGGGAAGGTACACAGATACGCAGTATTTT	CASSKGLAGRYTDTQYF
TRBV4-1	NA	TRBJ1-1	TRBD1	TGCGCCAGCAGCCGAAACACACAGGGGGCCACTGAAGCTTTCTTT	CASSRNTQGATEAFF
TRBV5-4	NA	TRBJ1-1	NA	TGTGCCAGCAGCTTGACCCTCAGCGGCGCTGAAGCTTTCTTT	CASSLTLSGAEAFF
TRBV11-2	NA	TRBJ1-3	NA	TGTGCCAGCAGCTCTCTTGGGACAAAAGGAAACACCATATATTTT	CASSSLGTKGNTIYF